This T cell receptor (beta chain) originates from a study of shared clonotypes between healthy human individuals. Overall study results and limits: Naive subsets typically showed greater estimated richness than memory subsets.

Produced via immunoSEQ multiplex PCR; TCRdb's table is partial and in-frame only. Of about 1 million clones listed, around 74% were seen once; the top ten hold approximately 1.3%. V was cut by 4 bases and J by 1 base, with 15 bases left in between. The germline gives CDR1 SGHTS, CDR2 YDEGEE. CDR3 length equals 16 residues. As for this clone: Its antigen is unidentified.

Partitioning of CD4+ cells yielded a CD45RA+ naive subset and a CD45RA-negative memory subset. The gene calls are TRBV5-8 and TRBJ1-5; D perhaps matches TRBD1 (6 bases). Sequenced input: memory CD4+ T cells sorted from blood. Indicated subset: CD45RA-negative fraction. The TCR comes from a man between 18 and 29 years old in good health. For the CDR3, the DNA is TGTGCCAGCAGCAGTAGAGGGGGTGGAAGCAATCAGCCCCAGCATTTT. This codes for CASSSRGGGSNQPQHF.